The rows below give T cell receptor beta chains drawn from one sample of a study of OX40 agonist ivuxolimab in advanced cancers. Sequencing used immunoSEQ multiplex PCR; TCRdb keeps in-frame clones, though not all of them. The table has 48,000 or so clones, more than 85% seen once; the top ten hold around 1.8%. The material sequenced was CD4+ or CD8+ T cells sorted from blood, taken in a trial of the OX40 agonist ivuxolimab. These receptors were obtained from an adult with an advanced solid tumor such as melanoma, head and neck, liver or kidney cancer. Both conserved end residues are part of each CDR3. D genes are given only for firm matches. The size entry is marked missing in some rows and otherwise reads once, few, many or a size class.

J: TRBJ2-3
size: NA
V: TRBV18
D: NA
DNA: TGTGCCAGCTCACCAAAGGATACGCAGTATTTT
CDR3: CASSPKDTQYF

J: TRBJ1-2
size: few
V: TRBV25-1
D: TRBD1
DNA: TGTGCCAGCAAAGTCGGGACAGGGAACGGCTACACCTTC
CDR3: CASKVGTGNGYTF

J: TRBJ1-5
size: NA
V: TRBV6-5
D: NA
DNA: TGTGCCAGCAGCCCTCGTCCCTTGAGCAATCAGCCCCAGCATTTT
CDR3: CASSPRPLSNQPQHF

J: TRBJ2-5
size: few
V: TRBV6-1
D: TRBD1
DNA: TGTGCCAGCAGTGAAGGAGTGGGACAGGGGTCCCCCCAGTACTTC
CDR3: CASSEGVGQGSPQYF

J: TRBJ2-1
size: NA
V: TRBV19
D: TRBD2
DNA: TGTGCCAGTAGTATTCGCAGATGGACTAGCGGGGCCTACAATGAGCAGTTCTTC
CDR3: CASSIRRWTSGAYNEQFF

J: TRBJ1-6
size: once
V: TRBV19
D: NA
DNA: TGTGCCAGTAGTACTCAGGGAGGAGATTCACCCCTCCACTTT
CDR3: CASSTQGGDSPLHF

J: TRBJ1-5
size: NA
V: TRBV19
D: NA
DNA: TGTGCCAGTAGTATAGCCCCGAATCAGCCCCAGCATTTT
CDR3: CASSIAPNQPQHF

J: TRBJ2-7
size: few
V: TRBV2
D: TRBD1
DNA: TGTGCCAGCTCATTTGGACAGGAGCGGCCCTACGAGCAGTACTTC
CDR3: CASSFGQERPYEQYF

J: TRBJ2-3
size: NA
V: TRBV4-2
D: TRBD2
DNA: TGTGCCAGCAGCCTTGAGGCTAGCGGGAAAGATACGCAGTATTTT
CDR3: CASSLEASGKDTQYF

J: TRBJ2-3
size: once
V: TRBV14
D: TRBD2
DNA: TGTGCCAGCAGCCCGACTGGGACTAGCGGAAGCACAGATACGCAGTATTTT
CDR3: CASSPTGTSGSTDTQYF

J: TRBJ2-7
size: NA
V: TRBV9
D: NA
DNA: TGTGCCACCCTGAAGGAGGTAGCGGCTTTCTACGAGCAGTACTTC
CDR3: CATLKEVAAFYEQYF

J: TRBJ1-3
size: NA
V: TRBV6-5
D: NA
DNA: TGTGCCAGCAGGATGACAGCTGGAAACACCATATATTTT
CDR3: CASRMTAGNTIYF

J: TRBJ2-3
size: NA
V: TRBV10-1
D: TRBD1
DNA: TGCGCCAGCAGCAGCATCCACAGGGGGCTAAGCACAGATACGCAGTATTTT
CDR3: CASSSIHRGLSTDTQYF

J: TRBJ2-1
size: NA
V: TRBV7-9
D: NA
DNA: TGTGCCAGCAGCTCCGCAGGGAAGTCCTACAATGAGCAGTTCTTC
CDR3: CASSSAGKSYNEQFF

J: TRBJ2-7
size: NA
V: TRBV4-2
D: NA
DNA: TGTGCCAGCAGCCAAGATACAGGGAACTACGAGCAGTACTTC
CDR3: CASSQDTGNYEQYF

J: TRBJ2-7
size: NA
V: TRBV14
D: NA
DNA: TGTGCCAGCAGCCAAGGCCTCCGGGGCGGAAAGCCTCCCTACGAGCAGTACTTC
CDR3: CASSQGLRGGKPPYEQYF

J: TRBJ2-7
size: NA
V: TRBV10-3
D: TRBD2
DNA: TGTGCCATCAGCGAGTGGACTAGCGGGACCGACGAGCAGTACTTC
CDR3: CAISEWTSGTDEQYF

J: TRBJ1-4
size: NA
V: TRBV7-2
D: NA
DNA: TGTGCCAGCAGCTTAAATCTGGGGGGCGTAGCAAAACTGTTTTTT
CDR3: CASSLNLGGVAKLFF

J: TRBJ2-1
size: once
V: TRBV7-8
D: TRBD2
DNA: TGTGCCAGCAGCTTAGTCGTGGGACTAGCGGGGTACAATGAGCAGTTCTTC
CDR3: CASSLVVGLAGYNEQFF

J: TRBJ1-2
size: NA
V: TRBV11-2
D: TRBD1
DNA: TGTGCCAGCAGCTTCCGCGGGGGGGGACAGACAAACTATGGCTACACCTTC
CDR3: CASSFRGGGQTNYGYTF

J: TRBJ2-3
size: NA
V: TRBV25-1
D: TRBD2
DNA: TGTGCCAGCAGTGACCAGACTAGCGGGAGTTGGGCTGCAGATACGCAGTATTTT
CDR3: CASSDQTSGSWAADTQYF

J: TRBJ2-6
size: once
V: TRBV4-1
D: NA
DNA: TGCGCCAGCAGCCTCGCCTACTCTGGGGCCAACGTCCTGACTTTC
CDR3: CASSLAYSGANVLTF

J: TRBJ1-2
size: NA
V: TRBV4-1
D: NA
DNA: TGCGCCAGCAGCCAAGACGCCAGGGGCTATGGCTACACCTTC
CDR3: CASSQDARGYGYTF

J: TRBJ2-7
size: NA
V: TRBV12-1
D: NA
DNA: TGTGCCAGCAGCCTCCCGGGGAGGCGGACAAACCTACCAGCCTTTTTGGCGCACGAGCAGTACTTC
CDR3: CASSLPGRRTNLPAFLAHEQYF

J: TRBJ1-1
size: NA
V: TRBV5-5
D: NA
DNA: TGTGCCAGCAGCTCACAGGGAGGCACTGAAGCTTTCTTT
CDR3: CASSSQGGTEAFF

J: TRBJ1-1
size: NA
V: TRBV4-1
D: NA
DNA: TGCGCCAGCAGCCAAGGTGGATTAATGAACACTGAAGCTTTCTTT
CDR3: CASSQGGLMNTEAFF

J: TRBJ1-5
size: NA
V: TRBV2
D: TRBD1
DNA: TGTGCCAGCAGTGACGGACAGGGGTTTTTAGGCAATCAGCCCCAGCATTTT
CDR3: CASSDGQGFLGNQPQHF